The entry below gives a single T cell receptor (beta chain) sequence along with its context. The length of the CDR3 is 15 residues. CDR1 SGHRS and CDR2 YFSETQ come from the germline V gene. V dropped 0 bases and J dropped 3 bases, with 9 bases sitting between them. The authors' processing: Estimates of nucleated cell counts were drawn from the amplification of reference gene primers. Libraries were prepared by immunoSEQ multiplex PCR; TCRdb keeps only in-frame clonotypes and omits some of them. The V and J calls and clone size come from that table; D and trimming were worked out from the DNA. The sample records over 140,000 clones, about four fifths being singletons. This sample stems from a study of blood T cell repertoires in COVID-19. The overall study: COVID-19 samples from acute and convalescent phases originated in the United States, Italy and Spain. Nucleic acid was either cDNA or gDNA, and it came from T cells, B-cell-depleted T cells, or PBMCs.

The clonotype originates from a woman aged 55-70 years with acute or convalescent COVID-19. The chain uses TRBV5-1 and TRBJ2-2, with TRBD2 as a possible D gene (6 bases). Material: peripheral blood. The CDR3 reads CASSLVSGDTGELFF. CDR3 nucleotides: TGCGCCAGCAGCTTGGTTAGCGGAGACACCGGGGAGCTGTTTTTT.